This T cell receptor (beta chain) was captured in a study of vaccination and CD4 T cells after COVID-19. Study-level background: The study enrolled six male and four female convalescents, two of whom were Hispanic. Samples taken post-COVID came a median around 100 days after diagnosis, ranging from 35 to 161. Post-vaccination specimens were collected at a median of roughly 65 days following dose two (range 14 to 241). Cultures that served as controls received a CEFX pool, an HIV-1 Nef pool, or no peptide.

This clonotype showed up just a few times. Its target is unknown. Once obtained from cultured CD4+ T cells, the DNA was sequenced using the Oncomine TCR Beta short-read assay. TCRdb redid the calling of the PCR reads with MiXCR, one entry per CDR3 protein. The data show more than 20,000 distinct CDR3 sequences, with around two fifths seen just once and around 7.8% held by the top ten. As for treatment: approximately nine-day PBMC culture with coronavirus spike peptide pools or control peptides (ViraFEST assay). This CDR3 spans 14 amino acids. Germline-derived CDR1 and CDR2 are DFQATT and SNEGSKA (reference sequence). V shed 0 bases and J shed 3 bases, with 9 bases lying between them.

The chain is built from TRBV20-1 and TRBJ1-3; no clear D. The sequencing sample was made of CD4+ T cells from blood, cultured in vitro. This sequence was found in a human donor who had recovered from COVID-19. CDR3 nucleotides: TGCAGTGCTAGAGAACAGAGCCGTGGAAACACCATATATTTT. It is translated as CSAREQSRGNTIYF.